This entry describes one TCR beta chain. Assay used: immunoSEQ multiplex PCR; TCRdb lists only in-frame clones, some missing. The repertoire has 93,000 or so clones, roughly 93% of them found once; the top ten carry around 0.92%. The CDR3 runs to 15 residues. The J segment lost 8 bases and the V segment lost 6 bases, leaving 10 bases of the junction unmatched. Germline CDR1 is MNHEY and CDR2 is SMNVEV (reference sequence). This entry belongs to a study of T cell changes during pregnancy in multiple sclerosis. The TCR originated in a female donor with multiple sclerosis, enrolled in a pregnancy study. The sample here was peripheral blood, taken after pregnancy. V and J are TRBV27 and TRBJ1-6; 7 bases fit TRBD1. The CDR3 loop reads CASSLIWQGDSPLHF. In DNA form, the CDR3 reads TGTGCCAGCAGCTTAATTTGGCAGGGGGATTCACCCCTCCACTTT.